This T cell receptor (beta chain) was observed in a study of blood T cell repertoires in COVID-19. Per germline, CDR1 SEHNR and CDR2 FQNEAQ (reference sequence). V gave up 5 bases and J gave up 5 bases, with 16 bases separating them. The CDR3 extends over 14 amino acids. Method: immunoSEQ multiplex PCR; TCRdb's copy keeps in-frame clones and lacks some. The top ten hold 10% of the sample, which has about 160,000 clones, more than 70% seen once. The chain recombines TRBV7-9 with TRBJ2-7; the D gene is possibly TRBD1 (6 bases). The sample taken for sequencing was peripheral blood. This clonotype was obtained from an elderly woman with active or convalescent COVID-19. CDR3 in amino acids: CASSATFRGDEQYF. Here the CDR3 DNA reads TGTGCCAGCAGCGCAACCTTCAGGGGTGACGAGCAGTACTTC.